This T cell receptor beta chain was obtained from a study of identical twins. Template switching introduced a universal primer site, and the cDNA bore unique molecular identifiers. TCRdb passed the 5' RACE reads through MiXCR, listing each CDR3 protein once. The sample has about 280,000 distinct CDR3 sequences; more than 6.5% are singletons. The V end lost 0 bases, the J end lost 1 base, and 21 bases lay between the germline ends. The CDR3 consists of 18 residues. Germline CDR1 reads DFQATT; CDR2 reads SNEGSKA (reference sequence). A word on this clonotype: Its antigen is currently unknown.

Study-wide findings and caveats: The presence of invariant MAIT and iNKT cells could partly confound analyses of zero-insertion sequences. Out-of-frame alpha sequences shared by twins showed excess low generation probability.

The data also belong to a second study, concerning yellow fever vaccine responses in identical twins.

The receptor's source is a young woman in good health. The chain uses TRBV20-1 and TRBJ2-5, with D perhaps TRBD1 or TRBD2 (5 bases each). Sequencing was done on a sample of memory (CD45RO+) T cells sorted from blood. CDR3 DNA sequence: TGCAGTGCTAGAGATCGTCAAGTGCTCCGGGGCCCCCAAGAGACCCAGTACTTC. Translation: CSARDRQVLRGPQETQYF.